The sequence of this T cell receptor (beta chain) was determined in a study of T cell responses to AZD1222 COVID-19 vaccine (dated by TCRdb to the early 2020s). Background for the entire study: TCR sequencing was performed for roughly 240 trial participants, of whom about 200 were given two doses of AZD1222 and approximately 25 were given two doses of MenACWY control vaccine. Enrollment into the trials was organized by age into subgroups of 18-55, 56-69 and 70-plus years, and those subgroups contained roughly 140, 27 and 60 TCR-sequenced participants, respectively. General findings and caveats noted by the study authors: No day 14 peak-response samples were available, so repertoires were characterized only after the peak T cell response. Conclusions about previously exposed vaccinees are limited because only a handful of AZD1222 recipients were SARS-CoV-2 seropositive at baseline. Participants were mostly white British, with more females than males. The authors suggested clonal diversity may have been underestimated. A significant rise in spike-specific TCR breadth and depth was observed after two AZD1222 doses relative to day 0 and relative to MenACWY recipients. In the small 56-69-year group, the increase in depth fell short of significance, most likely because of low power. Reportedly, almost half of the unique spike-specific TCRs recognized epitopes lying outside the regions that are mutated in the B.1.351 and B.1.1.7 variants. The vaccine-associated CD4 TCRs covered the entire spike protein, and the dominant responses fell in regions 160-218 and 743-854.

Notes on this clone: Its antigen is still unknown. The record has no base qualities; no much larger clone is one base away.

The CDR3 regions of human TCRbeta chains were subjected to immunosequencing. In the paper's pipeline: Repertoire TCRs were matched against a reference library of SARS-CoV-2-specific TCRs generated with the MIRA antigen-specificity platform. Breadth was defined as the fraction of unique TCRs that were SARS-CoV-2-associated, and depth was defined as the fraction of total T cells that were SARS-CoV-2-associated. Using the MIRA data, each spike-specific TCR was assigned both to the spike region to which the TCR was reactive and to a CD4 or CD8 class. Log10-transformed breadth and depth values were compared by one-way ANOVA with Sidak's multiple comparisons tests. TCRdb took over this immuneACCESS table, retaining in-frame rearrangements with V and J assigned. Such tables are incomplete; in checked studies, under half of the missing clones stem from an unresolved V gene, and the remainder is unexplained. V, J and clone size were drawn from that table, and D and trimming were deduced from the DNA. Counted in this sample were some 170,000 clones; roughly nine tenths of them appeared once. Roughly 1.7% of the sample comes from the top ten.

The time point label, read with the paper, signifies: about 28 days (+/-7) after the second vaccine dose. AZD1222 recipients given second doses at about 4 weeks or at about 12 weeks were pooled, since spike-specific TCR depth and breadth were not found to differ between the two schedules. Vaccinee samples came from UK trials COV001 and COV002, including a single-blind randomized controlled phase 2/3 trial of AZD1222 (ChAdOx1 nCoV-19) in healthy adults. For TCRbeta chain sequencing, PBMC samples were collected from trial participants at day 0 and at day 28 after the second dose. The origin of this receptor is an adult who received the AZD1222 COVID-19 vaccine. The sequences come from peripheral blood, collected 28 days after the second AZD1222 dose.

The DNA reads as follows: TGCGCCAGCAGCCAACCCCCTGGACAAGCGAACACCGGGGAGCTGTTTTTT. Protein translation: CASSQPPGQANTGELFF. Recombination linked TRBV4-1 to TRBJ2-2; D gene: possibly TRBD1, on 5 matching bases. The CDR3 spans 17 residues, from the cysteine through the phenylalanine. The only DNA kept is the CDR3, 51 bases in frame from the first base. The germline V gene specifies MGHRA as CDR1 and YSYEKL as CDR2. The V end loses 2 bases and the J end loses 0 bases, and a stretch of 13 bases separates them.